Listed below are T cell receptor beta chains from one sample, sequenced in a study of patients and donors after allogeneic stem cell transplantation. TCRdb used MiXCR to reprocess the RT-PCR reads, holding one entry per CDR3 protein. This repertoire shows approximately 29,000 distinct CDR3 sequences, 35% to 40% found once; its top ten account for approximately 82%. The sequenced sample was blood, either unsorted or a sorted T cell fraction (not recorded which). The origin of the receptors is a human donor who was either an allogeneic HSCT recipient or a stem cell or donor lymphocyte infusion donor (not recorded which). It is not recorded whose cells these are; they may come from a transplant donor. The CDR3 runs from the conserved cysteine through the conserved F or W. The D gene is left open where the match is weak. Only part of the rows carry a size: once, few, many, or a class if the clone is expanded.

v_call: TRBV4-3
clone_size: few
d_call: -
j_call: TRBJ2-7
cdr3_nt: TGCGCCAGCAGCCAAGACAGGACAGCGAGCTCCTACGAGCAGTACTTC
cdr3_aa: CASSQDRTASSYEQYF

v_call: TRBV24-1
clone_size: -
d_call: -
j_call: TRBJ1-5
cdr3_nt: TGTGCCACCAGTGACAATTACAAGAGCAATAAGCCCCAGCATTTT
cdr3_aa: CATSDNYKSNKPQHF

v_call: TRBV12-3/TRBV12-4
clone_size: -
d_call: TRBD2
j_call: TRBJ2-5
cdr3_nt: TGTGCCAGCAGTTTAAAGAGACTAGCGGGGCAACAAGAGACCCAGTACTTC
cdr3_aa: CASSLKRLAGQQETQYF

v_call: TRBV5-1
clone_size: -
d_call: -
j_call: TRBJ1-2
cdr3_nt: TGCGCCAGCAGCACGGGACTGGACACCTATGGCTACACCTTC
cdr3_aa: CASSTGLDTYGYTF

v_call: TRBV6-5
clone_size: -
d_call: -
j_call: TRBJ1-1
cdr3_nt: TGTGCCAGCAGTTACGTACGAGGGGCGCTTACTGAAGCTTTCTTT
cdr3_aa: CASSYVRGALTEAFF

v_call: TRBV20-1
clone_size: -
d_call: -
j_call: TRBJ1-1
cdr3_nt: TGCAGTGCTAGATTCCTAAAGGGGTTCACTGAAGCTTTCTTT
cdr3_aa: CSARFLKGFTEAFF

v_call: TRBV29-1
clone_size: -
d_call: TRBD2
j_call: TRBJ2-7
cdr3_nt: TGCAGCGTTGAGGGGACTAGCGGACCCTACGAGCAGTACTTC
cdr3_aa: CSVEGTSGPYEQYF

v_call: TRBV4-3
clone_size: few
d_call: TRBD1
j_call: TRBJ2-5
cdr3_nt: TGCGCCAGCAGCCACTGGACAGGGAACCAAGAGACCCAGTACTTC
cdr3_aa: CASSHWTGNQETQYF

v_call: TRBV6-4
clone_size: -
d_call: -
j_call: TRBJ1-1
cdr3_nt: TGTGCCAGCAGGGAGGGACAACAAGTCACTGAAGCTTTCTTT
cdr3_aa: CASREGQQVTEAFF

v_call: TRBV30
clone_size: -
d_call: -
j_call: TRBJ2-1
cdr3_nt: TGTGCCTGGAGTGTACGGCGGAGTAATGAGCAGTTCTTC
cdr3_aa: CAWSVRRSNEQFF

v_call: TRBV4-2
clone_size: -
d_call: TRBD2
j_call: TRBJ2-3
cdr3_nt: TGTGCCAGCAGCCAGCTTGGACTAGCGGGGAACACAGATACGCAGTATTTT
cdr3_aa: CASSQLGLAGNTDTQYF

v_call: TRBV6-5
clone_size: -
d_call: TRBD1
j_call: TRBJ1-2
cdr3_nt: TGTGCCAGCAGACCCGCACACAGGGGTGCCAACTATGGCTACACCTTC
cdr3_aa: CASRPAHRGANYGYTF

v_call: TRBV24-1
clone_size: -
d_call: -
j_call: TRBJ1-1
cdr3_nt: TGTGCCACCGCATCTACAATGAACACTGAAGCTTTCTTT
cdr3_aa: CATASTMNTEAFF

v_call: TRBV7-2
clone_size: many
d_call: -
j_call: TRBJ1-1
cdr3_nt: TGTGCCAGCAGCGCCGGACGAACTGAAGCTTTCTTT
cdr3_aa: CASSAGRTEAFF

v_call: TRBV10-3
clone_size: -
d_call: -
j_call: TRBJ2-7
cdr3_nt: TGTGCCGCCCAAATGCGGACGAATTACGAGCAGTACTTC
cdr3_aa: CAAQMRTNYEQYF

v_call: TRBV7-8
clone_size: -
d_call: -
j_call: TRBJ1-4
cdr3_nt: TGTGCCAGCAGCTTACAGGGGACACCAGATCAAAAACTGTTTTTT
cdr3_aa: CASSLQGTPDQKLFF

v_call: TRBV7-7
clone_size: once
d_call: TRBD1
j_call: TRBJ2-1
cdr3_nt: TGTGCCAGCAGCCAGGACAGGGACACCTACAATGAGCAGTTCTTC
cdr3_aa: CASSQDRDTYNEQFF

v_call: TRBV5-6
clone_size: few
d_call: TRBD1
j_call: TRBJ1-4
cdr3_nt: TGTGCCAGCAGCTTTGGGACAGGGAAAGGAAAACTGTTTTTT
cdr3_aa: CASSFGTGKGKLFF

v_call: TRBV5-1
clone_size: -
d_call: -
j_call: TRBJ2-2
cdr3_nt: TGCGCCAGCAGCCCCGGGACTTCCAGCACCGGGGAGCTGTTTTTT
cdr3_aa: CASSPGTSSTGELFF

v_call: TRBV7-8
clone_size: -
d_call: -
j_call: TRBJ1-2
cdr3_nt: TGTGCCAGCAGCTCACTAACTGGGGGTGAAGGCTACACCTTC
cdr3_aa: CASSSLTGGEGYTF

v_call: TRBV9
clone_size: -
d_call: TRBD1
j_call: TRBJ1-4
cdr3_nt: TGTGCCAGCAGCGCCGGGGACAGCCATCAAAGAGGAAATGAAAAACTGTTTTTT
cdr3_aa: CASSAGDSHQRGNEKLFF

v_call: TRBV7-2
clone_size: -
d_call: -
j_call: TRBJ1-2
cdr3_nt: TGTGCCAGCAGCCTCCGACAGGACTATGGCTACACCTTC
cdr3_aa: CASSLRQDYGYTF

v_call: TRBV20-1
clone_size: -
d_call: -
j_call: TRBJ2-1
cdr3_nt: TGCAGTGCTAGAGATATCGGGATCTCCTACAATGAGCAGTTCTTC
cdr3_aa: CSARDIGISYNEQFF

v_call: TRBV15
clone_size: -
d_call: -
j_call: TRBJ1-5
cdr3_nt: TGTGCCACCAGCAGGACACAGGGTAAGAGCAATCAGCCCCAGCATTTT
cdr3_aa: CATSRTQGKSNQPQHF

v_call: TRBV29-1
clone_size: few
d_call: -
j_call: TRBJ1-1
cdr3_nt: TGCAGCGTTGACAGGAACACTGAAGCTTTCTTT
cdr3_aa: CSVDRNTEAFF

v_call: TRBV7-9
clone_size: -
d_call: -
j_call: TRBJ1-2
cdr3_nt: TGTGCCAGCAGCTTATGGCCGCTCCGAGGCTACACCTTC
cdr3_aa: CASSLWPLRGYTF

v_call: TRBV20-1
clone_size: -
d_call: TRBD2
j_call: TRBJ2-7
cdr3_nt: TGCAGTGCTTCGACTAGCGGGAGCGGGTACGAGCAGTACTTC
cdr3_aa: CSASTSGSGYEQYF

v_call: TRBV7-2
clone_size: many
d_call: -
j_call: TRBJ1-4
cdr3_nt: TGTGCCAGCAGCCTCCAAGGTCCAAGCAATGAAAAACTGTTTTTT
cdr3_aa: CASSLQGPSNEKLFF

v_call: TRBV20-1
clone_size: -
d_call: TRBD1
j_call: TRBJ1-6
cdr3_nt: TGCAGTGTGACAGGGGAGGCTTCACCCCTCCACTTT
cdr3_aa: CSVTGEASPLHF

v_call: TRBV27
clone_size: -
d_call: -
j_call: TRBJ2-5
cdr3_nt: TGTGCCAGCAGTTTATCCCCGGGACAAATCCTGGGGGAGACCCAGTACTTC
cdr3_aa: CASSLSPGQILGETQYF

v_call: TRBV7-9
clone_size: -
d_call: TRBD1
j_call: TRBJ2-1
cdr3_nt: TGTGCCAGCAGCTTTTCCAGCGGGACAGGGGACAGGAATGAGCAGTTCTTC
cdr3_aa: CASSFSSGTGDRNEQFF

v_call: TRBV20-1
clone_size: few
d_call: TRBD1
j_call: TRBJ1-2
cdr3_nt: TGCAGTGCTAGCCGCGACAGGGGCTCCATCTATGGCTACACCTTC
cdr3_aa: CSASRDRGSIYGYTF

v_call: TRBV7-9
clone_size: few
d_call: TRBD1
j_call: TRBJ2-2
cdr3_nt: TGTGCCACCCCGACAGGGTATTCCGGGGAGCTGTTTTTT
cdr3_aa: CATPTGYSGELFF

v_call: TRBV7-2
clone_size: once
d_call: -
j_call: TRBJ1-2
cdr3_nt: TGTGCCAGCAGCTTAGTAGGAGACGGGAACTATGGCTACACCTTC
cdr3_aa: CASSLVGDGNYGYTF

v_call: TRBV12-3/TRBV12-4
clone_size: few
d_call: TRBD2
j_call: TRBJ2-1
cdr3_nt: TGTGCCAGCAGTTTTACGGGACTAGTAGGCGATGAGCAGTTCTTC
cdr3_aa: CASSFTGLVGDEQFF

v_call: TRBV20-1
clone_size: -
d_call: TRBD1
j_call: TRBJ1-5
cdr3_nt: TGCAGTGCCGCACCTCGGGACAGGGGGATGAGCAATCAGCCCCAGCATTTT
cdr3_aa: CSAAPRDRGMSNQPQHF

v_call: TRBV29-1
clone_size: -
d_call: -
j_call: TRBJ1-6
cdr3_nt: TGCAGCGTGGAAGACAGTCCTAGCTCACCCCTCCACTTT
cdr3_aa: CSVEDSPSSPLHF

v_call: TRBV4-3
clone_size: -
d_call: -
j_call: TRBJ1-1
cdr3_nt: TGCGCCAGCAGCCAAGATGGGGGGGAGGGCACTGAAGCTTTCTTT
cdr3_aa: CASSQDGGEGTEAFF

v_call: TRBV6-2/TRBV6-3
clone_size: -
d_call: -
j_call: TRBJ2-1
cdr3_nt: TGTGCCACCATGGGGCAGTTCTTC
cdr3_aa: CATMGQFF

v_call: TRBV18
clone_size: many
d_call: -
j_call: TRBJ1-1
cdr3_nt: TGTGCCAGCTCACAACCTCAGAACACTGAAGCTTTCTTT
cdr3_aa: CASSQPQNTEAFF

v_call: TRBV6-2/TRBV6-3
clone_size: -
d_call: -
j_call: TRBJ1-5
cdr3_nt: TGTGCCAGCAGTCTATGGATTGATCAGCCCCAGCATTTT
cdr3_aa: CASSLWIDQPQHF